This TCR beta chain was identified during a study of synovial regulatory T cells in juvenile arthritis. General study findings and limits: Inflammation-associated Treg cells in blood had less TCR diversity than the remaining blood Treg cells. Synovial Tregs shared more CDR3 sequences with iaTregs than other blood Tregs.

The approximately eleven donors had active juvenile idiopathic arthritis, with 3 polyarticular and 8 oligoarticular cases. The CDR3 is made up of 11 amino acids. The DNA is unrecorded. CDR1 is MDHEN and CDR2 is SYDVKM in the germline V gene. Measured by frequency, this clone is medium-sized (0.01 to 0.1%). Its antigen is unknown. The protocol was immunoSEQ multiplex PCR, while the TCRdb copy is restricted to in-frame clones and leaves out a portion. The sample table includes 9,000 to 10,000 clones. The chain employs TRBV28 and TRBJ1-5; without DNA, the TCRdb call of TRBD1 cannot be checked. The sequence was obtained from a donor aged 2-30 years with juvenile idiopathic arthritis. The sequenced sample consisted of Treg cells from blood. Subset: remaining (HLA-DR-negative) circulating blood Treg cells. The CDR3 is CASSFSQPQHF. Full variable domain (outside the CDR3, taken from reference TRBV28 and TRBJ1-5): DVKVTQSSRYLVKRTGEKVFLECVQDMDHENMFWYRQDPGLGLRLIYFSYDVKMKEKGDIPEGYSVSREKKERFSLILESASTNQTSMYLCASSFSQPQHFGDGTRLSIL.